What follows are 31 T cell receptor beta chains derived from one specimen sequenced in a study of cytomegalovirus exposure and HLA in healthy donors (TCRdb year 2017). Library preparation employed the immunoSEQ multiplex PCR assay. For the multiplex PCR, a mixture combining 60 forward primers for TCR Vbeta segments and 13 reverse primers for TCR Jbeta segments was used. This immuneACCESS table, as held by TCRdb, lists in-frame sequences with V and J called but not all clones. Of the missing ones, under half trace to an unresolved V gene in checked studies; the others have no known cause. The sample table shows 150,000 to 200,000 clones, and roughly 84% are seen once. Of the sample, 0.2% to 0.3% is held by the ten largest clones. The specimen sequenced was PBMCs. These receptors came from a boy aged 5-17 years in good health and CMV-seronegative.

This clone occurred a few times. J is TRBJ2-6 and V is TRBV7-9, with D possibly TRBD1 on 5 matching bases. Germline CDR1 and CDR2: SEHNR and FQNEAQ (reference sequence). The V and J ends lost 1 base and 4 bases respectively, with 14 bases between them. This CDR3 contains 17 residues. CDR3 coding DNA: TGTGCCAGCAGCTTAGAAGGGCCAGGGATCGGGGCCAACGTCCTGACTTTC. It is translated as CASSLEGPGIGANVLTF. The complete variable domain, with remaining parts taken from reference TRBV7-9 and TRBJ2-6, reads DTGVSQNPRHKITKRGQNVTFRCDPISEHNRLYWYRQTLGQGPEFLTYFQNEAQLEKSRLLSDRFSAERPKGSFSTLEIQRTEQGDSAMYLCASSLEGPGIGANVLTFGAGSRLTVL.

This clone appeared once. The V call is TRBV30, the J call TRBJ2-1; 7 nucleotides agree with TRBD2. The ends lost 6 bases at V and 0 bases at J; junction bases unmatched: 8. This CDR3 has 15 residues. Germline lookup yields CDR1 GTSNPN and CDR2 SVGIG (reference sequence). CDR3: CACLGGGSSYNEQFF. The CDR3 region has the DNA TGTGCCTGCCTCGGGGGAGGGAGCTCCTACAATGAGCAGTTCTTC.

A single count supports this clone. V and J are TRBV5-4 and TRBJ1-4; 9 bases align to TRBD1. Per the germline V gene, CDR1 is SGHNT and CDR2 is YYREEE (reference sequence). This CDR3 has 16 residues. Trimming cost V 0 bases and J 7 bases; bases outside gene matches: 7. CDR3 loop: CASSLDRGRAGEKLFF. CDR3 nucleotides: TGTGCCAGCAGCTTGGACAGGGGGCGTGCCGGTGAAAAACTGTTTTTT.

The V gene is TRBV6-1, the J gene TRBJ2-5; a possible D gene is TRBD1 (6 bases). The CDR3 length is 13 residues. Deletions cut 7 bases from V and 2 bases from J, with 11 bases between. The V gene's germline CDR1 is MNHNS and CDR2 SASEGT. In DNA form, the CDR3 reads TGTGCCAGCACCAGACAGGCTCAAGAGACCCAGTACTTC. Protein: CASTRQAQETQYF.

This clone was recorded only once. This sequence joins TRBV7-3 and TRBJ1-1; D is uncertain. The V gene's germline CDR1 is SGHTA and CDR2 FQGTGA. V lost 1 base and J lost 0, with 9 bases in between. This CDR3 comprises 15 residues. The chain's CDR3 is CASSLSPAMNTEAFF. The CDR3 nucleotides are TGTGCCAGCAGCTTAAGTCCAGCGATGAACACTGAAGCTTTCTTT. Looking up the rest from reference TRBV7-3 and TRBJ1-1 gives the full variable domain: GAGVSQTPSNKVTEKGKYVELRCDPISGHTALYWYRQSLGQGPEFLIYFQGTGAADDSGLPNDRFFAVRPEGSVSTLKIQRTERGDSAVYLCASSLSPAMNTEAFFGQGTRLTVV.

This CDR3 is CAISRSGGGETGELFF. Written as DNA, the CDR3 is TGTGCCATCAGCCGTTCTGGGGGGGGTGAGACCGGGGAGCTGTTTTTT. The V call is TRBV10-3, the J call TRBJ2-2, with 7 bases lining up with TRBD2. The germline CDR1 and CDR2 sequences are ENHRY and SYGVKD. Trimming took 6 bases from V and 5 from J; bases not matched to a gene: 12. There are 16 residues in the CDR3.

The rearrangement uses TRBV23-1 and TRBJ2-1; TRBD1 matches 10 bases. TRBV23-1 is placed among ORFs of uncertain function. The CDR3 is 18 residues long. V dropped 4 bases and J dropped 8; count of bases not matched to a gene: 17. CDR3: CASSRPDPEGTGDDEQFF. The CDR3 DNA reads as TGCGCCAGCAGTCGCCCCGACCCGGAGGGGACAGGGGACGATGAGCAGTTCTTC.

The rearrangement joins TRBV29-1 to TRBJ2-7, with 8 bases fitting TRBD1. This CDR3 comprises 14 residues. Looked up from germline, CDR1 is SQVTM and CDR2 is ANQGSEA. With 5 bases clipped from V and 3 bases from J, the junction kept 9 bases outside the gene matches. CDR3 bases: TGCAGCGTTCAGCCAGGGGGCGTAGACTACGAGCAGTACTTC. Translating it yields CSVQPGGVDYEQYF.

The chain is built from TRBV27 and TRBJ2-1; unclear D gene. The CDR3 is made up of 14 amino acids. Trimming cost V 4 bases and J 0 bases, with 7 bases left between them. CDR1 is MNHEY and CDR2 is SMNVEV in the germline V gene (reference sequence). CDR3 protein: CASSSSPSYNEQFF. DNA of the CDR3: TGTGCCAGCAGTTCTAGTCCCTCCTACAATGAGCAGTTCTTC.

The chain has TRBV30 and TRBJ2-5; D is unclear. The CDR3 is 12 amino acids. V lost 0 bases to trimming and J lost 4 bases, with 6 bases between them. Germline values: CDR1 GTSNPN, CDR2 SVGIG (reference sequence). CDR3 loop: CAWSVILETQYF. The CDR3 DNA follows: TGTGCCTGGAGTGTAATTCTAGAGACCCAGTACTTC.

The V call is TRBV7-3, the J call TRBJ2-3; perhaps TRBD1 as D (6 bases). This CDR3 comprises 13 residues. The germline V and J ends were trimmed by 2 bases and 4 bases, with 7 bases remaining between them. Per the germline V gene, CDR1 is SGHTA and CDR2 is FQGTGA. The CDR3 DNA follows: TGTGCCAGCAGCTTACCAGGGGCAGATACGCAGTATTTT. Its translation is CASSLPGADTQYF.

The chain recombines TRBV6-5 with TRBJ2-7; 10 nucleotides align to TRBD1. The CDR3 has 14 amino acids. Trimming cost V 6 bases and J 5 bases; bases outside gene matches: 7. Germline V gives CDR1 MNHEY, CDR2 SVGAGI. This CDR3 is CASSPGTGEDEQYF. The CDR3 region has the DNA TGTGCCAGCAGCCCCGGGACAGGGGAGGACGAGCAGTACTTC.

The CDR3 spells CASSQTWTGDLDTQYF. The CDR3 bases are TGTGCCAGCAGCCAAACCTGGACAGGGGATTTAGATACGCAGTATTTT. The chain has TRBV7-8 and TRBJ2-3; 9 bases are shared with TRBD1. There are 16 residues in the CDR3. The germline gives CDR1 SGHVS, CDR2 FQNEAQ. The J segment lost 5 bases and the V segment lost 5 bases, leaving 11 bases of the junction unmatched.

The chain joins TRBV6-6 to TRBJ2-1; 9 bases map to TRBD2. The CDR3 spans 15 residues. Germline CDR1 and CDR2: MNHNY and SVGAGI (reference sequence). V shed 3 bases, J shed 8 bases, and the junction held 8 bases outside the gene matches. CDR3 in amino acids: CASSYRTSAGDEQFF. In nucleotides, the CDR3 is TGTGCCAGCAGTTATAGGACTAGCGCAGGGGATGAGCAGTTCTTC.

This sequence joins TRBV7-3 and TRBJ1-5; the D is unclear. Germline V gene data show CDR1 as SGHTA and CDR2 as FQGTGA. CDR3 length equals 13 residues. Trimming pared 1 base from V and 6 bases from J, leaving 7 bases between. CDR3 coding DNA: TGTGCCAGCAGCTTAATCGCGGGTCAGCCCCAGCATTTT. Its protein is CASSLIAGQPQHF.

This sequence joins TRBV9 and TRBJ2-3, with 10 bases fitting TRBD2. CDR1 SGDLS and CDR2 YYNGEE come from the germline V gene. Losses at the gene ends were 0 bases for V and 3 bases for J; bases not matched to a gene: 4. The length of the CDR3 is 16 residues. This CDR3 reads CASSVERGGGTDTQYF. CDR3 sequence (DNA): TGTGCCAGCAGCGTAGAGCGGGGGGGCGGGACAGATACGCAGTATTTT.

This sequence joins TRBV5-4 and TRBJ2-3; D is uncertain. Germline assignment: CDR1 SGHNT and CDR2 YYREEE (reference sequence). The CDR3 loop spans 13 amino acids. Trimming took 4 bases from V and 8 from J, leaving 14 bases between them. CDR3 in DNA: TGTGCCAGCAGCCACCCTACCGATATTACGCAGTATTTT. Residues: CASSHPTDITQYF.

The sample holds a few counts of this clone. V usage is TRBV5-1 and J usage is TRBJ1-4; possible D gene TRBD1, 5 bases. Germline CDR1 SGHRS, CDR2 YFSETQ. This CDR3 region has 16 residues. V was clipped by 4 bases and J by 0 bases, with 13 bases between them. CDR3 DNA: TGCGCCAGCAGCCCGGGGGACCGTGCAACTAATGAAAAACTGTTTTTT. This translates into CASSPGDRATNEKLFF.

This rearrangement joins TRBV10-3 to TRBJ2-7; 8 nucleotides line up with TRBD1. With V trimmed by 6 bases and J by 4 bases, 8 bases remained unmatched. From germline, CDR1 is ENHRY and CDR2 SYGVKD. The CDR3 length is 14 residues. The CDR3, as DNA: TGTGCCATCAGCTGGACAGGGACTGGGTACGAGCAGTACTTC. Protein product: CAISWTGTGYEQYF.

CDR3 amino acids: CAWKSGQNFNYGYTF. CDR3 bases: TGTGCCTGGAAGTCTGGGCAGAACTTTAACTATGGCTACACCTTC. The rearrangement uses TRBV30 and TRBJ1-2; unclear D gene. CDR1 GTSNPN and CDR2 SVGIG come from the germline V gene (reference sequence). Trimming removed 4 bases from V and 1 base from J, with 16 bases in between. The CDR3 is 15 residues long.

The chain combines TRBV18 with TRBJ2-5; maybe TRBD2 (5 bases). The CDR3 has 15 amino acids. Looked up from germline, CDR1 is KGHSH and CDR2 is LQKENI. V lost 2 bases and J lost 5, with 15 bases in between. The CDR3: CASSPIIPSGETQYF. The CDR3, as DNA: TGTGCCAGCTCACCAATCATCCCTTCGGGGGAGACCCAGTACTTC.

This chain joins TRBV28 and TRBJ1-4; possible D gene TRBD1, 5 bases. The CDR3 sequence is 15 residues long. V lost 4 bases and J 5 bases, leaving 14 bases between the germline ends. Germline V gene data show CDR1 as MDHEN and CDR2 as SYDVKM. DNA of the CDR3: TGTGCCAGCAGTTACGGGGGTTACCTCAATGAAAAACTGTTTTTT. This gives the protein CASSYGGYLNEKLFF.

J is TRBJ1-1 and V is TRBV5-1, with D hard to call. From germline, CDR1 is SGHRS and CDR2 YFSETQ. V was shortened by 2 bases and J by 1 base, with 12 bases between the two germline ends. The CDR3 runs to 15 residues. As DNA, the CDR3 is TGCGCCAGCAGCTTTGACACCCGAAAGAACACTGAAGCTTTCTTT. Protein sequence: CASSFDTRKNTEAFF.

The chain carries TRBV7-9 and TRBJ1-2; D remains unclear. The germline V gene has CDR1 SEHNR and CDR2 FQNEAQ (reference sequence). V gave up 0 bases and J gave up 8 bases, with 13 bases separating them. The CDR3 length is 14 residues. CDR3 bases: TGTGCCAGCAGCTTAGCGAGAGCCTCGGGGGGCTACACCTTC. It specifies CASSLARASGGYTF.

The chain couples TRBV5-1 to TRBJ2-3, with 13 bases lining up with TRBD2. The CDR3 is 16 amino acids. The J segment lost 2 bases and the V segment lost 3 bases, leaving 3 bases of the junction unmatched. Looked up from germline, CDR1 is SGHRS and CDR2 is YFSETQ. In DNA, the CDR3 is TGCGCCAGCAGCTCGGGACTAGCGGGGCCCACAGATACGCAGTATTTT. Protein sequence: CASSSGLAGPTDTQYF.

The chain combines TRBV4-3 with TRBJ1-2; 10 bases are shared with TRBD1. The CDR3 covers 14 residues. Germline V gene sequence: CDR1 LGHNA, CDR2 YSLEER. Germline trimming cut 4 bases from V and 8 bases from J; bases unmatched to any gene: 7. The CDR3 loop reads CASSRDRGFEGYTF. The CDR3 nucleotides read TGCGCCAGCAGCCGGGACAGGGGATTTGAAGGCTACACCTTC.

The chain couples TRBV4-1 to TRBJ2-1; 7 nucleotides match TRBD1. The CDR3 contains 16 residues. The V segment lost 4 bases and the J segment 3 bases; nucleotides outside the gene matches: 9. The germline CDR1 and CDR2 sequences are MGHRA and YSYEKL. The CDR3 nucleotides are TGCGCCAGCAGCCCTCGGGAACAGGGGTACTACAATGAGCAGTTCTTC. Translating it yields CASSPREQGYYNEQFF.

The chain couples TRBV27 to TRBJ2-1; TRBD1 might be the D (6 bases). Germline CDR1 and CDR2: MNHEY and SMNVEV (reference sequence). V lost 5 bases, J lost 7 bases, and 9 bases lay in between. CDR3 size: 12 residues. CDR3 sequence (DNA): TGTGCCAGCAGTGAGAGGGGGAATGAGCAGTTCTTC. Protein sequence: CASSERGNEQFF.

The chain couples TRBV20-1 to TRBJ1-2; D uncertain. Deletions cut 3 bases from V and 1 base from J, with 3 bases between. The V gene's germline CDR1 is DFQATT and CDR2 SNEGSKA (reference sequence). This CDR3 contains 11 residues. CDR3 loop: CSASLNYGYTF. DNA of the CDR3: TGCAGTGCTAGCCTTAACTATGGCTACACCTTC.

This chain links TRBV7-6 with TRBJ2-7, with 7 positions matching TRBD1. This CDR3 is built from 13 residues. Germline V CDR1 and CDR2: SGHVS, FNYEAQ. Trimming cost V 4 bases and J 5 bases; bases outside gene matches: 5. Here the CDR3 reads CASSSRQGDEQYF. In DNA, the CDR3 is TGTGCCAGCAGCTCTCGACAGGGAGACGAGCAGTACTTC.

This chain uses TRBV5-3 with TRBJ2-1; D is unclear. TRBV5-3 is known as an ORF, though its function is uncertain. The CDR3 length is 16 residues. With 4 bases removed from V and 0 bases from J, the gap between germline ends came to 14 bases. The CDR3 sequence is CARSPLNRSSYNEQFF. The DNA of the CDR3 is TGTGCCAGAAGCCCTCTGAACCGGAGCTCCTACAATGAGCAGTTCTTC.